This TCR beta chain came from a study of T cells in localized non-small cell lung cancer (dated by TCRdb to the early 2020s). Broadly, across the study: T cell repertoires of about 240 early-stage NSCLC patients were analyzed, with tumors being compared against uninvolved tumor-adjacent lungs. The cohort consisted of around 250 treatment-naive NSCLC patients whose localized lung tumors had been resected. A mean age of around 66 years was recorded for the NSCLC patients, of whom around 120 were male and 107 were female.

Regarding this clone: The antigen this receptor binds is unknown. Base-call qualities are not available, and no considerably larger clone is one nucleotide away.

Study-level results and caveats: A median of roughly 58 of the top 100 tumor clones were detected in paired uninvolved adjacent lung, and 25 to 35 of these tumor clones were also found among the top 100 clones of the paired uninvolved adjacent lung. Uninvolved tumor-adjacent lung showed the highest T cell clonality, higher than tumor, which suggests more focused antigenic responses in the uninvolved tumor-adjacent lung. Higher blood T cell density associated with longer overall survival, while higher adjacent-lung clonality associated with shorter survival. Because the study design was exploratory, TCR variables were selected using unadjusted p-values without false-discovery rate correction. Because multi-region sequencing of the tumors was not done, intratumor heterogeneity could not be ruled out.

At diagnosis, peripheral blood, uninvolved tumor-adjacent lung and tumor were collected and stored as a combination of fresh-frozen and FFPE material. Blood samples were analyzed as peripheral blood mononuclear cells for TCR repertoire profiling. TCR beta CDR3 regions were sequenced from DNA using the immunoSEQ Assay. The authors' pipeline ran thus. T cell density was computed as TCR beta template counts normalized to usable DNA estimated by amplifying housekeeping genes. Richness was estimated using the preseqR package, with extrapolation to 400,000 templates for PBMC samples and to 120,000 templates for tissue samples. Clonality was taken to be one minus Pielou's evenness. Tissue-enriched TCRs were identified by differential abundance testing using productive amino-acid clonotypes, minimum total count 5 and alpha 0.1. The Jaccard Index and the Morisita Overlap Index were used to measure how much the repertoires overlapped between compartments. GLIPH clustered TCR beta CDR3s with public tetramer-defined viral CDR3s; viral motifs required at least three viral sequences plus V-gene enrichment. The table comes from immuneACCESS by way of TCRdb, which keeps in-frame sequences with V and J called. Part of the clones is missing from these tables; in studies checked, under half for an unresolved V gene and the rest for unknown reasons. V and J calls and clone size are copied from that table; D and trimming were computed from the DNA. The sample includes 20,000 to 30,000 clones, with more than 85% observed a single time. The ten most abundant clones make up nearly 15% of the sample.

This TCR came from a man aged 40-75 years with stage III squamous cell lung carcinoma. Source: peripheral blood, taken before any cancer treatment.

The DNA sequence is as follows: TGTGCCAGCAGCTTAGGCCTCTGGGGGGGCGGGAACACTGAAGCTTTCTTT. This sequence encodes CASSLGLWGGGNTEAFF. This receptor chain uses TRBV7-2 and TRBJ1-1; D gene: possibly TRBD1, on 6 matching bases. Via the germline V gene, CDR1 is SGHTA and CDR2 FQGNSA. The CDR3 goes from the cysteine to the phenylalanine over 17 residues. The sequence is cut down to CDR3 DNA, 51 bases in frame from base 1. V loses 1 base, J loses 1 base, and the germline ends lie 16 bases apart.